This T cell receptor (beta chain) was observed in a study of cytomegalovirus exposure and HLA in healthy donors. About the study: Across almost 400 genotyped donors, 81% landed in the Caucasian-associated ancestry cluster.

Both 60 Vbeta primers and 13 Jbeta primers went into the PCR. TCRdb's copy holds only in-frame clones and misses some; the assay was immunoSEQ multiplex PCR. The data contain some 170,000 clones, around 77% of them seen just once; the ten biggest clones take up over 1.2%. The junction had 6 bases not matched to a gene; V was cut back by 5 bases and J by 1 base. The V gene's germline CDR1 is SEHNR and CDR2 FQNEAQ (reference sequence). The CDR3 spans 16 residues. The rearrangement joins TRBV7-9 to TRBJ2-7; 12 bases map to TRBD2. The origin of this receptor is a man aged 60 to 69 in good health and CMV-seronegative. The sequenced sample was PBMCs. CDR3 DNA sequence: TGTGCCAGCAGCGGGACAGGGACTAGCGGGTCCTACGAGCAGTACTTC. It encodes CASSGTGTSGSYEQYF.